This T cell receptor beta chain was documented in a study of shared clonotypes between healthy human individuals. The J segment lost 8 bases and the V segment lost 4 bases, leaving 13 bases of the junction unmatched. The CDR3 loop spans 16 amino acids. Germline CDR1 is ENHRY and CDR2 is SYGVKD. TCRdb's table, derived via immunoSEQ multiplex PCR, lists solely in-frame clones and lacks some. There are about 380,000 clones in the sample; about 96% occur only once, and 0.25% to 0.35% lies in the top ten. This rearrangement joins TRBV10-3 to TRBJ2-3; 9 nucleotides agree with TRBD2. Specimen: memory CD8+ T cells sorted from blood. Subset meaning: CD45RO+ cells pooled with CCR7-negative TemRA cells. The TCR sequence derives from a man aged 30 to 39 in good health. This CDR3 reads CAISGTSGPRAATQYF. In nucleotides, the CDR3 is TGTGCCATCAGTGGAACTAGCGGGCCAAGGGCGGCTACGCAGTATTTT.